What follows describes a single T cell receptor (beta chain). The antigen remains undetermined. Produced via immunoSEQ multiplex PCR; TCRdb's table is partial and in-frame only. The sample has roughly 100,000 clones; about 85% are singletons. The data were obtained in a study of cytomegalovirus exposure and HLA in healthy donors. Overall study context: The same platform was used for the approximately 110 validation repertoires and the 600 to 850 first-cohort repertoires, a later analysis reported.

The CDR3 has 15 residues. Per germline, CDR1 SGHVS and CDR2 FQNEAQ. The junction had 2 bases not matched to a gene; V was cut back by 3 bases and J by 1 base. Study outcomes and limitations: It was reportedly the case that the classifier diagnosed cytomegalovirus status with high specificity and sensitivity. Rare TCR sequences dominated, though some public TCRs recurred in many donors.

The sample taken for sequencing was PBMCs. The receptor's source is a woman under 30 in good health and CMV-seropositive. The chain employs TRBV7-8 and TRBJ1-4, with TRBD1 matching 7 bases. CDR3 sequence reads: CASSFRDRTNEKLFF. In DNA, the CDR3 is TGTGCCAGCAGCTTTCGGGACAGAACTAATGAAAAACTGTTTTTT.